This TCR beta chain was documented in a study of blood T cells in healthy people across ages. Findings of the study overall: Unsorted PBMCs blocked a conclusive comparison of naive and antigen-experienced cells. Getting older went along with TCR beta diversity per million T cells dropping roughly linearly.

This clonotype has at least ten counts. The antigen remains undetermined. CDR1 is KGHDR, CDR2 SFDVKD, per germline. The CDR3 has 12 residues. Trimming stripped 5 bases from V and 8 bases from J, with 10 bases between. A sample-barcoded 5' primer and a J-beta primer mix were used in a second PCR of about 6 to 11 cycles. MiXCR, applied by TCRdb to the 5' RACE reads, yields one record per CDR3 protein. The data contain 850,000 or so distinct CDR3 sequences, about 30% of them singletons. The chain joins TRBV24-1 to TRBJ2-3; D gene unclear. The TCR comes from an elderly woman in good health. The sequenced sample was blood. The CDR3 DNA reads as TGTGCCACCAGTGGTGAGGCGATTACGCAGTATTTT. Translating gives CATSGEAITQYF.